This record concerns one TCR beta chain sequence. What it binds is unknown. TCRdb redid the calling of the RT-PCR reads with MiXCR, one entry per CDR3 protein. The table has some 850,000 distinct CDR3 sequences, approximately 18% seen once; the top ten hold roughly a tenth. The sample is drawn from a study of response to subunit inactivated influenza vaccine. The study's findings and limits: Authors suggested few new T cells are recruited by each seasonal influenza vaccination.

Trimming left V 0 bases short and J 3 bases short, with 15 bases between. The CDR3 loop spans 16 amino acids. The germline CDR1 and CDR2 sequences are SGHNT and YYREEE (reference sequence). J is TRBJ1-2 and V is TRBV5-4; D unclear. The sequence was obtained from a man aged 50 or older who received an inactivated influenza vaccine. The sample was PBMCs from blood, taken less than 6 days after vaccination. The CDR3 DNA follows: TGTGCCAGCAGCTTGGGGTCGGGCTGGATTGACTATGGCTACACCTTC. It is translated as CASSLGSGWIDYGYTF.